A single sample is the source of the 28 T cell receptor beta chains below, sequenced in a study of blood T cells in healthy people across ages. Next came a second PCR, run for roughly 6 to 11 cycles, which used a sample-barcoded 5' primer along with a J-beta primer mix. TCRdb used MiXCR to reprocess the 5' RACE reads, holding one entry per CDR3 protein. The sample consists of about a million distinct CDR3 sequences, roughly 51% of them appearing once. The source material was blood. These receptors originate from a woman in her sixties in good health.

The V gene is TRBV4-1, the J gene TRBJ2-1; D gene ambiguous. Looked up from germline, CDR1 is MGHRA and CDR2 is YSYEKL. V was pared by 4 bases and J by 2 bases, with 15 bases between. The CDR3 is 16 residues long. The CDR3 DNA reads TGCGCCAGCAGCCGGATAAGTAACCTAGCCTACAATGAGCAGTTCTTC. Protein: CASSRISNLAYNEQFF.

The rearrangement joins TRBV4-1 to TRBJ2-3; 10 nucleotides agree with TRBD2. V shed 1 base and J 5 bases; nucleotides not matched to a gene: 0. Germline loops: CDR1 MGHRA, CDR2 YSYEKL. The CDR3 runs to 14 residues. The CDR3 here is CASSQGTSGDTQYF. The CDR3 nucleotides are TGCGCCAGCAGCCAAGGGACTAGCGGAGATACGCAGTATTTT.

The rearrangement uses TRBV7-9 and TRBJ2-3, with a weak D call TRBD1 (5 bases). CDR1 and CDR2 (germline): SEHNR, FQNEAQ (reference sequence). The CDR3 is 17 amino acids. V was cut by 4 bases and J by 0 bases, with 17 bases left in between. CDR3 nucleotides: TGTGCCAGCAGCTGGAAGGGCAGCAGGGAAAGCACAGATACGCAGTATTTT. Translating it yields CASSWKGSRESTDTQYF.

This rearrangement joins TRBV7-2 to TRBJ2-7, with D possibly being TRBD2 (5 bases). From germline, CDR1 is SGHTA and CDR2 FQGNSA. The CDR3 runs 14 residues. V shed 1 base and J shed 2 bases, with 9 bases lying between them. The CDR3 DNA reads TGTGCCAGCAGCTTAGTTCTCGGGACCTACGAGCAGTACTTC. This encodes CASSLVLGTYEQYF.

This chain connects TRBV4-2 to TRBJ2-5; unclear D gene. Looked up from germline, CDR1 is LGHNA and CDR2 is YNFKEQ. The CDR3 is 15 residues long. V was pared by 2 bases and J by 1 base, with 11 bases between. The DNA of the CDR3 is TGTGCCAGCAGCCAACAGGCTACTGGCCAAGAGACCCAGTACTTC. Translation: CASSQQATGQETQYF.

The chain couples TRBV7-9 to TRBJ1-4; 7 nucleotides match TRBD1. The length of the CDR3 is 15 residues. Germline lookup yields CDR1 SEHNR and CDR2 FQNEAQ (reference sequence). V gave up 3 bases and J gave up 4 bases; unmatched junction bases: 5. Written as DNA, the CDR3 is TGTGCCAGCAGCTTTCCAAGACAGGGTAATGAAAAACTGTTTTTT. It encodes CASSFPRQGNEKLFF.

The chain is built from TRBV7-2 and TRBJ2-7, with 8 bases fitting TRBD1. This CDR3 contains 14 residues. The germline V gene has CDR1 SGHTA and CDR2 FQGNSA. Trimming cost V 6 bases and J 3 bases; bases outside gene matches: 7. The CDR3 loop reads CASSYGTGNYEQYF. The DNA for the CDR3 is TGTGCCAGCAGTTATGGGACAGGAAACTACGAGCAGTACTTC.

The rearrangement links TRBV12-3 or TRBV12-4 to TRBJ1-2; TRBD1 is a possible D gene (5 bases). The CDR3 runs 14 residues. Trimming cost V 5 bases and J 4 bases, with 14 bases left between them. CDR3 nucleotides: TGTGCCAGCAGTCGCAGGGTACGGGGCTATGGCTACACCTTC. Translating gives CASSRRVRGYGYTF.

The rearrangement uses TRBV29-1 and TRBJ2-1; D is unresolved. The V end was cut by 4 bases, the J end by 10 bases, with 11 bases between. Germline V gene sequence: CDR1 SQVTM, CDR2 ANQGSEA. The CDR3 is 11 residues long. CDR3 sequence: CSVGVGREQFF. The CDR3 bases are TGCAGCGTTGGGGTCGGCAGGGAGCAGTTCTTC.

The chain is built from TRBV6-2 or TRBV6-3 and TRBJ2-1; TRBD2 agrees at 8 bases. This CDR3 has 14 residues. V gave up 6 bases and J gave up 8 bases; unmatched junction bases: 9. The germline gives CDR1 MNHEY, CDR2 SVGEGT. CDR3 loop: CASRHGGGRDEQFF. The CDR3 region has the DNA TGTGCCAGCAGACACGGGGGGGGCCGGGATGAGCAGTTCTTC.

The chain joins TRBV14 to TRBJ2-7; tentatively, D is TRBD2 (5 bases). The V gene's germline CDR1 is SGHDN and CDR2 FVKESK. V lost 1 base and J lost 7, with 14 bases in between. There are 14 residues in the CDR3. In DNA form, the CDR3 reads TGTGCCAGCAGCCAAGGTTGGGCGGGCAATGAGCAGTACTTC. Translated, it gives CASSQGWAGNEQYF.

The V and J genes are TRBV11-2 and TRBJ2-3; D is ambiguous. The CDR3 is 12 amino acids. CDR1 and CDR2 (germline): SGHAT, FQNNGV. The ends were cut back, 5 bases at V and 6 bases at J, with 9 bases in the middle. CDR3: CASSPVLDTQYF. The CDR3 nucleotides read TGTGCCAGCAGCCCCGTTTTGGATACGCAGTATTTT.

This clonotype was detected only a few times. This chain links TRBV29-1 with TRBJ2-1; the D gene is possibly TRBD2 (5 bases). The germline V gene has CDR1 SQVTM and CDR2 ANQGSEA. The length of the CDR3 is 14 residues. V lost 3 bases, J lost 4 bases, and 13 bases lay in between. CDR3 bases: TGCAGCGTTGATGTCCGGGGAAGATACAATGAGCAGTTCTTC. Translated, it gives CSVDVRGRYNEQFF.

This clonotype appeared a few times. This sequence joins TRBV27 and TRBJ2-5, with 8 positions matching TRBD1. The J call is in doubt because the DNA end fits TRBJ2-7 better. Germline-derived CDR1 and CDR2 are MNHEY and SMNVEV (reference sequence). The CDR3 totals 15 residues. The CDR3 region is CASSSDDRGYYEQYF. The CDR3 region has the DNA TGTGCCAGCAGTTCAGATGACAGGGGATACTACGAGCAGTACTTC.

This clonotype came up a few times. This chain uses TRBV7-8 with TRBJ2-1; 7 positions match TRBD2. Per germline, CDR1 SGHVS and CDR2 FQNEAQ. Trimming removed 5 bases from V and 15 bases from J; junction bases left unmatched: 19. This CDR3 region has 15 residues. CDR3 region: CASSPTSETFRSRFF. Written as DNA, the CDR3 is TGTGCCAGCAGCCCAACTAGCGAAACATTCAGGTCGCGGTTCTTC. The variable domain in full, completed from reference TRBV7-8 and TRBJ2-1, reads GAGVSQSPRYKVAKRGQDVALRCDPISGHVSLFWYQQALGQGPEFLTYFQNEAQLDKSGLPSDRFFAERPEGSVSTLKIQRTQQEDSAVYLCASSPTSETFRSRFFGPGTRLTVL.

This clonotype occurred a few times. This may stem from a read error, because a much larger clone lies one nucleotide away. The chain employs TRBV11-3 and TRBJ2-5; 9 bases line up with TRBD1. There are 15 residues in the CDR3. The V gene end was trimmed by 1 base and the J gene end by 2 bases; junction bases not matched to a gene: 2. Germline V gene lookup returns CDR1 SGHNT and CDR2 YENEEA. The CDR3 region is CASSLGDRVQETQYF. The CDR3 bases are TGTGCCAGCAGCTTAGGGGACAGGGTTCAAGAGACCCAGTACTTC.

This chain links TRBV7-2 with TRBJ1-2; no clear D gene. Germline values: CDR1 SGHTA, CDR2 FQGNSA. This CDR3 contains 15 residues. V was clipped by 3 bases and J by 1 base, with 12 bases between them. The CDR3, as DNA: TGTGCCAGCAGCTTGGCGGTAGGGAATAACTATGGCTACACCTTC. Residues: CASSLAVGNNYGYTF.

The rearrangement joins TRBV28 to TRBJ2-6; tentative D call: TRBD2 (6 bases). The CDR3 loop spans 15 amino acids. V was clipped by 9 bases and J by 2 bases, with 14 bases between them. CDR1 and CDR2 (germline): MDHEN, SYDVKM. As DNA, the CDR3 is TGTGCCAGTTCGGAGGGCTTAGCTGGGGCCAACGTCCTGACTTTC. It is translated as CASSEGLAGANVLTF.

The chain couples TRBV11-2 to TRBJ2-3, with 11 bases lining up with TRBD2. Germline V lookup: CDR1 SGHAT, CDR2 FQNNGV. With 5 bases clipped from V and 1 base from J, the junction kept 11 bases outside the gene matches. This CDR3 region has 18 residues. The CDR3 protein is CASSRALAGVGRTDTQYF. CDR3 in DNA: TGTGCCAGCAGCCGCGCACTAGCGGGAGTGGGGCGCACAGATACGCAGTATTTT.

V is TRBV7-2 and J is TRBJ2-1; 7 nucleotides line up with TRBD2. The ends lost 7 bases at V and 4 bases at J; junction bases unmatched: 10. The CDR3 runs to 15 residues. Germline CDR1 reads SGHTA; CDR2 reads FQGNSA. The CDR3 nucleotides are TGTACCAGCACTTCCACGACTAGCAGATACAATGAGCAGTTCTTC. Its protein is CTSTSTTSRYNEQFF. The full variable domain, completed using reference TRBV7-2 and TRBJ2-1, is GAGVSQSPSNKVTEKGKDVELRCDPISGHTALYWYRQSLGQGLEFLIYFQGNSAPDKSGLPSDRFSAERTGGSVSTLTIQRTQQEDSAVYLCTSTSTTSRYNEQFFGPGTRLTVL.

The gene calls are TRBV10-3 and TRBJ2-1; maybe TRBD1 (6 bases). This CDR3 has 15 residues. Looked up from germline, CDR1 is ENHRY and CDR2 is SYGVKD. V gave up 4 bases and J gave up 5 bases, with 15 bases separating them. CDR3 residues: CAISVLGGRDNEQFF. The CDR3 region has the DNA TGTGCCATCAGTGTTTTAGGGGGAAGGGACAATGAGCAGTTCTTC.

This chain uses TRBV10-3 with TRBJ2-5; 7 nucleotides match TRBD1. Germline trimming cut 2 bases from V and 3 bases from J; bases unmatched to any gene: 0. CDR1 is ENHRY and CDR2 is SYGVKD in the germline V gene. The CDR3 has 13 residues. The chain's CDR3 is CAISETGEETQYF. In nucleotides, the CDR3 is TGTGCCATCAGTGAGACAGGGGAAGAGACCCAGTACTTC.

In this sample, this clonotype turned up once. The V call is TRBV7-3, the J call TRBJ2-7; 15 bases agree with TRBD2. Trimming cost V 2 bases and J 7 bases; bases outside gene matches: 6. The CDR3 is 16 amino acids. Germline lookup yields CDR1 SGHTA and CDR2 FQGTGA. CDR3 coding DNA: TGTGCCAGCAGCTTAGGGACTAGCGGGGGGTACAATGAGCAGTACTTC. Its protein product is CASSLGTSGGYNEQYF. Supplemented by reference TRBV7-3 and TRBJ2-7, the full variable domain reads GAGVSQTPSNKVTEKGKYVELRCDPISGHTALYWYRQSLGQGPEFLIYFQGTGAADDSGLPNDRFFAVRPEGSVSTLKIQRTERGDSAVYLCASSLGTSGGYNEQYFGPGTRLTVT.

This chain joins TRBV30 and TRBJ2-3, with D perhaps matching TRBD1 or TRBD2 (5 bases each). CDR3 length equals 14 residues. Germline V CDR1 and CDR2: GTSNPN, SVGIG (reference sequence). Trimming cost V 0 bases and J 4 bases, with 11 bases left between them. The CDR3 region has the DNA TGTGCCTGGAGTGTAAGAGGGGCCCCAGATACGCAGTATTTT. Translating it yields CAWSVRGAPDTQYF.

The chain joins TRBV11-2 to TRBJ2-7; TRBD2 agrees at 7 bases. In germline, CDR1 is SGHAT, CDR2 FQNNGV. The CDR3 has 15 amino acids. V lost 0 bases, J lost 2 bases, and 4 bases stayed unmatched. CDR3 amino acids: CASSLDGLAAYEQYF. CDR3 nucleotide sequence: TGTGCCAGCAGCTTAGATGGCCTAGCGGCCTACGAGCAGTACTTC. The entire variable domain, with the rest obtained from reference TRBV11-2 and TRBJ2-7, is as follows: EAGVAQSPRYKIIEKRQSVAFWCNPISGHATLYWYQQILGQGPKLLIQFQNNGVVDDSQLPKDRFSAERLKGVDSTLKIQPAKLEDSAVYLCASSLDGLAAYEQYFGPGTRLTVT.

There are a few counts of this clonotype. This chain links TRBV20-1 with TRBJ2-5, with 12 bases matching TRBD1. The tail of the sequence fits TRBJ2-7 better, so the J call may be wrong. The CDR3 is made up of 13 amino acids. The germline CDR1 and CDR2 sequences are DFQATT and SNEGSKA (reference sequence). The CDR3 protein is CSARGQGAHEQYF. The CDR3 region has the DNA TGCAGTGCTAGGGGACAGGGGGCCCACGAGCAGTACTTC.

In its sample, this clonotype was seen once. For the CDR3, the DNA is TGCGCCAGCAGCCCCAACCGGGACAGGGTGGGCACCGGGGAGCTGTTTTTT. Its translation is CASSPNRDRVGTGELFF. This chain joins TRBV4-1 and TRBJ2-2, with 9 nucleotides matching TRBD1. J gave up 4 bases and V 4 bases, and 10 bases lay outside the gene matches. The CDR3 sequence is 17 residues long. In germline, CDR1 is MGHRA, CDR2 YSYEKL.

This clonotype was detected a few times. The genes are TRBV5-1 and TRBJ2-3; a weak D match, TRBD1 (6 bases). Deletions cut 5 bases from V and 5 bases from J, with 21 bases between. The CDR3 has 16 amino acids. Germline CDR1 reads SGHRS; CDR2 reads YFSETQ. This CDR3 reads CASSSAGEIGLDTQYF. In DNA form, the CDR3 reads TGCGCCAGCAGTTCCGCAGGGGAGATTGGACTAGATACGCAGTATTTT.